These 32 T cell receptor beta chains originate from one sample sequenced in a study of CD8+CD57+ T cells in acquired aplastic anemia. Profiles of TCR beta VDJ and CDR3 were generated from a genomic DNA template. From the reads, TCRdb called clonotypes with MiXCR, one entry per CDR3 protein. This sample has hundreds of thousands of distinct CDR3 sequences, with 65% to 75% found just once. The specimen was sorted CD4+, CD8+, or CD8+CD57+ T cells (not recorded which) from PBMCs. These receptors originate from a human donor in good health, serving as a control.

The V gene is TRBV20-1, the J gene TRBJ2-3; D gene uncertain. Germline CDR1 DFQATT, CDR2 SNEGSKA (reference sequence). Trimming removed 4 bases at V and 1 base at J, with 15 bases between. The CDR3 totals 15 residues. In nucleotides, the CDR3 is TGCAGTGCTAAGGAGCAGAACTATGGCACAGATACGCAGTATTTT. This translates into CSAKEQNYGTDTQYF.

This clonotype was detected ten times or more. CDR3 sequence: CASHAAGRPGELFF. Here the CDR3 DNA reads TGTGCCTCCCACGCGGCAGGTCGTCCCGGGGAGCTGTTTTTT. The V call is TRBV10-3, the J call TRBJ2-2; D unresolved. Trimming removed 11 bases at V and 6 bases at J, with 19 bases between. The CDR3 contains 14 residues. The germline V gene encodes CDR1 ENHRY and CDR2 SYGVKD.

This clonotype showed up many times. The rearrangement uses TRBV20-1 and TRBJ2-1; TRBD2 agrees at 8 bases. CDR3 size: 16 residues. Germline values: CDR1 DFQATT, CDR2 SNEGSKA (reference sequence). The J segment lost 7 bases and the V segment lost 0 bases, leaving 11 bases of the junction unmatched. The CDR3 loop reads CSARDRASGFKNEQFF. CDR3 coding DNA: TGCAGTGCTAGAGATCGGGCTAGCGGGTTCAAAAATGAGCAGTTCTTC.

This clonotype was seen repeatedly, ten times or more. Written as DNA, the CDR3 is TGCGCCAGCAGCTTGACAGGGATGATGTTGGAGACCCAGTACTTC. This encodes CASSLTGMMLETQYF. The chain joins TRBV5-1 to TRBJ2-5; perhaps TRBD1 as D (6 bases). CDR1 SGHRS and CDR2 YFSETQ come from the germline V gene. V lost 1 base to trimming and J lost 5 bases, with 15 bases between them. The CDR3 has 15 residues.

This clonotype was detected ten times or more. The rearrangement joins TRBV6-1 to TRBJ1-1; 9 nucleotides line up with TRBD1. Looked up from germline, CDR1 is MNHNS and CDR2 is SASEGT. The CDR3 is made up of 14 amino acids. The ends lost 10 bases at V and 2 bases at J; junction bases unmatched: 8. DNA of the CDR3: TGTGCCATACAAGACAGGGGGGTCAACACTGAAGCTTTCTTT. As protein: CAIQDRGVNTEAFF.

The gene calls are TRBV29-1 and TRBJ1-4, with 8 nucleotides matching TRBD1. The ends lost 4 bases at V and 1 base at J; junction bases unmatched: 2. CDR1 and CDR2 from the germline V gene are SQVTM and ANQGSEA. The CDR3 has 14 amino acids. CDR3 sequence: CSVGDRGTNEKLFF. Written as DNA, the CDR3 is TGCAGCGTTGGTGACAGGGGAACTAATGAAAAACTGTTTTTT.

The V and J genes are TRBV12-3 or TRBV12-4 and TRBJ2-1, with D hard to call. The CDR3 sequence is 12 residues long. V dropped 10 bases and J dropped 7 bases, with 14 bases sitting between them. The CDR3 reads CATPQRRNEQFF. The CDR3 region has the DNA TGTGCCACCCCTCAGAGACGGAATGAGCAGTTCTTC.

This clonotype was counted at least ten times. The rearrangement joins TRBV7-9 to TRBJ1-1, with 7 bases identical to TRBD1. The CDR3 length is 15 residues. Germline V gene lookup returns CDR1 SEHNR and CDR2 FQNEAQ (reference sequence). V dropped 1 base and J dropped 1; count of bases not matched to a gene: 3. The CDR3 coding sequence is TGTGCCAGCAGCTTAGGGACAGGCCAGAACACTGAAGCTTTCTTT. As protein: CASSLGTGQNTEAFF.

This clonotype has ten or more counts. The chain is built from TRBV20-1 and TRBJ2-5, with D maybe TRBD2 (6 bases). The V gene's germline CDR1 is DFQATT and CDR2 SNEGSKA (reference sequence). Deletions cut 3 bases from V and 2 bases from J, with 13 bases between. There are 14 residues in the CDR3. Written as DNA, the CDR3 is TGCAGTGCTAGTGGGACTCACACACAAGAGACCCAGTACTTC. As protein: CSASGTHTQETQYF.

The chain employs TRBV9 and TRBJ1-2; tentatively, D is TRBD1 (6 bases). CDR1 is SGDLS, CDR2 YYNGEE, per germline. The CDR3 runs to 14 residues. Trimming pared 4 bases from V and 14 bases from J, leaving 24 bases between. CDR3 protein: CASSRLKGEMGTTF. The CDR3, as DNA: TGTGCCAGCAGCAGACTAAAGGGGGAAATGGGCACAACCTTC.

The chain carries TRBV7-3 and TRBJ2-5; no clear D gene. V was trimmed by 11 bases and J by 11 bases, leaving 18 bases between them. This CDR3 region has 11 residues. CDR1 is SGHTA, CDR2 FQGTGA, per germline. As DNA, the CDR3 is TGTGCCGTCCCACTACTTGAAAAACAGTACTTC. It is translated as CAVPLLEKQYF.

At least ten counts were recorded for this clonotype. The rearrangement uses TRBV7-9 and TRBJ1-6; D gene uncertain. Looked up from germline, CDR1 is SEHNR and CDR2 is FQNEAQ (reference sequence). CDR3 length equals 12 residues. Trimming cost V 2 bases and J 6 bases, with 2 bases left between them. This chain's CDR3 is CASSLSNSPLHF. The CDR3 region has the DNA TGTGCCAGCAGCTTAAGTAATTCACCCCTCCACTTT.

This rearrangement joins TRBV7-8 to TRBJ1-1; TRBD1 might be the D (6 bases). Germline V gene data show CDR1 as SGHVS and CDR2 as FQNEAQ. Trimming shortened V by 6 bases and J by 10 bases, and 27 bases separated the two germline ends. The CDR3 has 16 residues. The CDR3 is CASRGGASCERNVAFF. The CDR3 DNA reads TGTGCCAGCAGGGGGGGGGCATCGTGCGAGAGGAATGTAGCTTTCTTT.

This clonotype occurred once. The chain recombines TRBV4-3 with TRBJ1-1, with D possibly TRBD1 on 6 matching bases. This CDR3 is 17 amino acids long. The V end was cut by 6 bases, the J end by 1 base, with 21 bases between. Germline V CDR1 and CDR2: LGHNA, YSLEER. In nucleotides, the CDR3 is TGCGCCAGCAGTCCCCGATATTTTAGGGGGGAGAACACTGAAGCTTTCTTT. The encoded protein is CASSPRYFRGENTEAFF.

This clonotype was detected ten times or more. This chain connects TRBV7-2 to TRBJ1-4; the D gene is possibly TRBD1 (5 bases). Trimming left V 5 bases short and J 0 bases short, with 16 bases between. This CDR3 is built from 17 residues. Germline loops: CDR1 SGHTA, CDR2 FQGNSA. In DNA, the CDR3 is TGTGCCAGCAGCCCCAACAGGAGAATTGCAACTAATGAAAAACTGTTTTTT. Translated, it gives CASSPNRRIATNEKLFF.

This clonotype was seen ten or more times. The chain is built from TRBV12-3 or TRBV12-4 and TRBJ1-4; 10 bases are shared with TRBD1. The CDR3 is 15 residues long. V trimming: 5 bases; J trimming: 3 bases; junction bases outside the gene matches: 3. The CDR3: CASSRGQGANEKLFF. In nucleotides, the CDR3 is TGTGCCAGCAGTAGAGGACAGGGGGCTAATGAAAAACTGTTTTTT.

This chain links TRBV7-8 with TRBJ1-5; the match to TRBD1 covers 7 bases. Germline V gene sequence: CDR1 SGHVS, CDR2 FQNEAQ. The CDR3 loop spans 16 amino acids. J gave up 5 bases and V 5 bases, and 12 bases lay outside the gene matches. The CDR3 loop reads CASSPSRQGADQPQHF. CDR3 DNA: TGTGCCAGCAGCCCTAGCAGACAGGGTGCGGATCAGCCCCAGCATTTT.

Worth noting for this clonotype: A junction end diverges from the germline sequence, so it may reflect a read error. In DNA form, the CDR3 reads TGTGCCAGCAGGCAGGGACCAGGCGAGAGGGAGCAGTACTTC. Residues: CASRQGPGEREQYF. This chain joins TRBV5-1 and TRBJ2-7, with D possibly called TRBD1 or TRBD2 (5 bases each). The CDR3 runs 14 residues. Germline-derived CDR1 and CDR2 are SGHRS and YFSETQ.

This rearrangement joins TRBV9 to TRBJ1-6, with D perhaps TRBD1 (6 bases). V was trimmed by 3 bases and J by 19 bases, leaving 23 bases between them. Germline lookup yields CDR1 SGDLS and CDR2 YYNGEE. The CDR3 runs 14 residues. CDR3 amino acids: CASSATGNNQPQHF. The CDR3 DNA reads TGTGCCAGCAGCGCAACAGGGAACAATCAGCCCCAGCACTTT.

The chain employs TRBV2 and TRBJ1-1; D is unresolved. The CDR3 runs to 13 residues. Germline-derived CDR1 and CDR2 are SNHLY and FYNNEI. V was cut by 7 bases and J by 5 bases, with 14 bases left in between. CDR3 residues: CASITEMSTEAFF. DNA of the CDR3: TGTGCCAGCATTACAGAAATGAGTACTGAAGCTTTCTTT.

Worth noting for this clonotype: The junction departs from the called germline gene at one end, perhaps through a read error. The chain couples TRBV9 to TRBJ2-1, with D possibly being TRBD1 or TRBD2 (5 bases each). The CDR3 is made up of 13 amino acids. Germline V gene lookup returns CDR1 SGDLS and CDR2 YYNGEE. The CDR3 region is CASSPGRLTGQFF. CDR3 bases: TGCGCCAGCAGCCCGGGGCGACTCACTGGGCAGTTCTTC.

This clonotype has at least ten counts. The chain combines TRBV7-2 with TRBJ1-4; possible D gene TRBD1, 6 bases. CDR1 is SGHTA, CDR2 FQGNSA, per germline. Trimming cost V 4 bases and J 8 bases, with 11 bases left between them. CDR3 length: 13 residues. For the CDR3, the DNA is TGTGCCAGCAGCTCCGCAGGGGAGGAAAAACTGTTTTTT. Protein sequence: CASSSAGEEKLFF.

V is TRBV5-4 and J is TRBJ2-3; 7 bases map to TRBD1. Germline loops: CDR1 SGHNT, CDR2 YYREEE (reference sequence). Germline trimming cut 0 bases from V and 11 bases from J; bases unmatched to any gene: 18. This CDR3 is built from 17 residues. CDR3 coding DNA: TGTGCCAGCAGCTTGGCCATCGGGACAGCAGGGGACAATGAGCAGTATTTT. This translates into CASSLAIGTAGDNEQYF.

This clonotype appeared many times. As DNA, the CDR3 is TGTGCCAGCAGCTCCTACCAAGCTGGGGCCAACGTCCTGACTTTC. Its translation is CASSSYQAGANVLTF. The chain recombines TRBV7-6 with TRBJ2-6; D remains unclear. The CDR3 sequence is 15 residues long. Looked up from germline, CDR1 is SGHVS and CDR2 is FNYEAQ. Trimming pared 4 bases from V and 2 bases from J, leaving 9 bases between. Drawing the rest from reference TRBV7-6 and TRBJ2-6, the complete variable domain is GAGVSQSPRYKVTKRGQDVALRCDPISGHVSLYWYRQALGQGPEFLTYFNYEAQQDKSGLPNDRFSAERPEGSISTLTIQRTEQRDSAMYRCASSSYQAGANVLTFGAGSRLTVL.

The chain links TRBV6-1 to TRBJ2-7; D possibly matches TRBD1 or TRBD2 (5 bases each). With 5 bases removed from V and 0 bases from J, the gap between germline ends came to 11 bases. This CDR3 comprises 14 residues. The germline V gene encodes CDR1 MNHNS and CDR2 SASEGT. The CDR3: CASSRGVGSYEQYF. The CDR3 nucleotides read TGTGCCAGCAGTCGAGGGGTGGGCTCCTACGAGCAGTACTTC.

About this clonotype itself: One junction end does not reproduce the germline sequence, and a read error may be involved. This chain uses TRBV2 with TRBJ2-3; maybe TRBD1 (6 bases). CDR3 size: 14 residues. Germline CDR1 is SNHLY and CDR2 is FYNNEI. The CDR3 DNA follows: TGTGCCAGCAGTCCTCAGCTAGCAGGGGATACCCAGTATTTT. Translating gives CASSPQLAGDTQYF.

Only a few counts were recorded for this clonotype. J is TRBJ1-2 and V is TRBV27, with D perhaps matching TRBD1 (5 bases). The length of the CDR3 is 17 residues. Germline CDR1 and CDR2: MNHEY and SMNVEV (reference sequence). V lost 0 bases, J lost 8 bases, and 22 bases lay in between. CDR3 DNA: TGTGCCAGCAGTTTATCGTACCCTCCGGCCCCATGGGGCGGCTACACCTTC. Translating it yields CASSLSYPPAPWGGYTF.

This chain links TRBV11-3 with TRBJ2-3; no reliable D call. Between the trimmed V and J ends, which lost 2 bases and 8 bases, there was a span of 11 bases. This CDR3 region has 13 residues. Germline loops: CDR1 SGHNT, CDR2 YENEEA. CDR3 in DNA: TGTGCCAGCAGCTTATCGTGGACCGGTACGCAGTATTTT. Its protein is CASSLSWTGTQYF.

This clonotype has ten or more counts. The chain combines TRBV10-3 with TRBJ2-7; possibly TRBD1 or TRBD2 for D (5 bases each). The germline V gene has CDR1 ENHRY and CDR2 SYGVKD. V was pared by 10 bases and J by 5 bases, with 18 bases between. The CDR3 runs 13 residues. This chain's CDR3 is CATKLAGDHEQYF. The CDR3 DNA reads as TGTGCCACCAAGCTGGCCGGGGACCACGAGCAGTACTTC.

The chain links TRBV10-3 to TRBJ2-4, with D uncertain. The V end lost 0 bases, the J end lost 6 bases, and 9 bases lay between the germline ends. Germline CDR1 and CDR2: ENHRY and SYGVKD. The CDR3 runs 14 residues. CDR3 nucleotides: TGTGCCATCAGTGAGTCGGAAGGATCAAACATTCAGTACTTC. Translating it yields CAISESEGSNIQYF.

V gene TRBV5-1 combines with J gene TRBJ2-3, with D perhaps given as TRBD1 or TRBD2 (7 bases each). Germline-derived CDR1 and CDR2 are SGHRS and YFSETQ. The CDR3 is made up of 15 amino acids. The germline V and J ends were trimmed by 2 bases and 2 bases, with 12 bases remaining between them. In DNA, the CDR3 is TGCGCCAGCAGCTTCCCAGGGGGGGACACAGATACGCAGTATTTT. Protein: CASSFPGGDTDTQYF.

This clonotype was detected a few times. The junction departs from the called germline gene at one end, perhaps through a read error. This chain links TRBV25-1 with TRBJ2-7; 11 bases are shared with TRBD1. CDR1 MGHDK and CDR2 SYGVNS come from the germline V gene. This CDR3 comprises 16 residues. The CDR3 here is CATSEPPGQGAYEQYF. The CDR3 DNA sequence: TGTGCCACCAGTGAACCCCCGGGACAGGGGGCCTACGAGCAGTACTTC.